Detailed here is one T cell receptor beta chain. The data belong to a study of T cell repertoires in cytomegalovirus infection. Study as a whole: Signatures in public TCR beta sequences pointed to both CMV infection and matching HLA type.

TCRdb itself ran the reads through MiXCR, one entry per CDR3 protein. The sample carries more than 85,000 distinct CDR3 sequences, more than 15% recorded once. V was pared by 7 bases and J by 1 base, with 17 bases between. Per germline, CDR1 SNHLY and CDR2 FYNNEI. This CDR3 is 15 amino acids long. The chain uses TRBV2 and TRBJ2-7; D ambiguous. The sequencing input was PBMCs. The TCR comes from a human donor in good health (CMV status not recorded). Some clones in this sample may be carry-over from other donors' samples. CDR3 loop: CASIGGPYLSYEQYF. CDR3 DNA sequence: TGTGCCAGCATAGGTGGACCGTATTTATCCTACGAGCAGTACTTC.